This TCR beta chain was sequenced in a study of CD8 T cells in Susac syndrome. Whole-study findings and limits: Individuals included in the TCR sequencing and HLA analysis were acknowledged by the study to be relatively few in number.

The CDR3 covers 15 residues. The V gene lost 0 bases and the J gene lost 2 bases, with 8 bases spanning the gap. From germline, CDR1 is LNHNV and CDR2 YYDKDF (reference sequence). On this clonotype itself: The antigen is undetermined.

Reverse transcription used about 0.45 to 1 ug RNA and random hexamers. TCRdb reprocessed the immunoSEQ multiplex PCR reads via MiXCR and lists one record per CDR3 protein. The table includes some 180,000 distinct CDR3 sequences, about 95% detected once. The source material was CD4+ T cells from PBMCs. The V gene is TRBV15, the J gene TRBJ2-1, with D perhaps TRBD1 (5 bases). This TCR came from a human donor in good health. The CDR3 loop reads CATSRDQGAYNEQFF. The CDR3 nucleotides are TGTGCCACCAGCAGAGATCAGGGCGCCTACAATGAGCAGTTCTTC.